The present T cell receptor beta chain was sequenced within a study of neurological immune-mediated disorders. In its sample, this clonotype was seen many times. Time point specified: technical triplicate 2. Using its own MiXCR run on the 5' RACE reads, TCRdb lists one record per CDR3 protein. The sample yields more than 30,000 distinct CDR3 sequences, less than 15% seen once. Trimming took off 8 bases at V and 0 bases at J, with 12 bases between the two ends. The CDR3 loop spans 14 amino acids. CDR1 is KGHSH and CDR2 is LQKENI in the germline V gene. This chain uses TRBV18 with TRBJ2-3, with a tentative D call TRBD2 (5 bases). Sample: CD4+ T cells from blood. This receptor was identified in a female donor with HTLV-1-associated myelopathy (HAM/TSP). The CDR3 nucleotides are TGTGCCAGCCAAGCGAGCGGAAGCACAGATACGCAGTATTTT. Encoded protein: CASQASGSTDTQYF. Variable domain in full (rest from reference TRBV18 and TRBJ2-3): NAGVMQNPRHLVRRRGQEARLRCSPMKGHSHVYWYRQLPEEGLKFMVYLQKENIIDESGMPKERFSAEFPKEGPSILRIQQVVRGDSAAYFCASQASGSTDTQYFGPGTRLTVL.